This T cell receptor (beta chain) derives from a study of CD8+ T cells in alopecia areata. General study results and limits: An increase in clonality over normal scalp was evident in lesional scalp, especially alopecia totalis/universalis.

With regard to this clone: Its antigen is not known.

Treatment specified: oral pan-JAK inhibitor, 5-10 mg twice daily. RNA extraction and reverse transcription yielded cDNA as sequencing template. The protocol was immunoSEQ multiplex PCR, while the TCRdb copy is restricted to in-frame clones and leaves out a portion. The table shows 120,000 or so clones, with under 65% occurring only once. This clonotype was sampled from a human donor with alopecia areata. The starting material was CD4+ T cells sorted from blood, obtained at week 4, from a patient treated with tofacitinib.

The CDR3 protein is CASSIELLGYQYF. The CDR3 DNA reads TGTGCCAGTAGTATAGAATTACTAGGGTATCAGTACTTC. The genes are TRBV19 and TRBJ2-4; D may be TRBD2 (5 bases). The ends were cut back, 0 bases at V and 12 bases at J, with 12 bases in the middle. The germline gives CDR1 LNHDA, CDR2 SQIVND (reference sequence). The CDR3 has 13 amino acids.